These 4 T cell receptor beta chains were sequenced from one sample in a study of shared clonotypes between healthy human individuals. The table came from immunoSEQ multiplex PCR; TCRdb's copy has only in-frame clones and leaves some out. The sample has about 470,000 clones; 70% to 80% are singletons. Sequences were obtained from PBMCs. These receptors all stem from a woman aged 40 to 50 in good health. Some clones in this sample may be carry-over from other donors' samples.

The rearrangement joins TRBV9 to TRBJ2-7; D is undetermined. Germline assignment: CDR1 SGDLS and CDR2 YYNGEE. The germline V and J ends were trimmed by 0 bases and 3 bases, with 10 bases remaining between them. The CDR3 is 14 residues long. CDR3: CASSVGAGHYEQYF. The DNA for the CDR3 is TGTGCCAGCAGCGTAGGGGCTGGTCACTACGAGCAGTACTTC.

This clone was observed at least ten times. V gene TRBV19 combines with J gene TRBJ2-7, with D possibly being TRBD2 (6 bases). V was clipped by 4 bases and J by 6 bases, with 13 bases between them. Germline V gene sequence: CDR1 LNHDA, CDR2 SQIVND (reference sequence). This CDR3 is 13 amino acids long. The CDR3 DNA reads TGTGCCAGTAGTACCAAGACTAGAGGCGAGCAGTACTTC. Amino acid sequence: CASSTKTRGEQYF.

V is TRBV10-3 and J is TRBJ2-3, with D perhaps assigned TRBD1 or TRBD2 (8 bases each). CDR3 length: 15 amino acids. V lost 8 bases to trimming and J lost 1 base, with 16 bases between them. Germline V gives CDR1 ENHRY, CDR2 SYGVKD. CDR3 coding DNA: TGTGCCATCGCCGCGGGGGGACAGGGCACAGATACGCAGTATTTT. Its translation is CAIAAGGQGTDTQYF.

This chain links TRBV2 with TRBJ1-3; a possible D gene is TRBD1 (6 bases). Germline CDR1 reads SNHLY; CDR2 reads FYNNEI. The V gene lost 5 bases and the J gene lost 0 bases, with 8 bases spanning the gap. This CDR3 is built from 14 residues. The CDR3 DNA follows: TGTGCCAGCAGTTCACAGGGCTCTGGAAACACCATATATTTT. This encodes CASSSQGSGNTIYF.